This TCR beta chain was sequenced in a study of identical twins (dated by TCRdb to the mid-2010s). Turning to the overall study: To test whether fetal clonotypes persist, the study used deep sequencing on TCR alpha and beta repertoires from monozygotic twins, unrelated adults of various ages, and cord blood. Replicate twin experiments were performed at different times using different library preparation protocols to rule out contamination.

The library was prepared using 5' RACE. Instrument on record: Illumina HiSeq 2000. A universal primer binding site was introduced by template switching, and a unique molecular identifier was present in the final cDNA, enabling accurate counting of TCR cDNA molecules. Specific primers in the conserved constant-segment region were used to synthesize first-strand cDNA for TCR alpha and beta chains. To control for contamination, each cDNA library was double barcoded with a SMART-Mk sample barcode plus Illumina barcodes. TruSeq adapter sequences, together with Illumina sample barcodes, were added in two successive PCR steps. The TCR alpha and beta cDNA libraries were sequenced on the Illumina HiSeq platform using custom primers. In the authors' own workflow: MiGEC processed the raw reads to extract unique molecular identifiers, while MiXCR was used to determine the CDR3 positions. For each individual, recombination models were inferred using an EM algorithm with the repgenHMM and IGoR tools. The tcR package in R was used for shared clonotype analysis, with sharing normalized by the product of cloneset sizes. To study raw recombination free of thymic and clonal selection effects, out-of-frame nonproductive sequences were analyzed. TCRdb's own reprocessing of the public reads used fastp at Q25 and MiXCR and kept productive beta chains. Every entry covers one CDR3 protein and lists the most common genes and DNA from its rows. TCRdb assigned the V and J calls; the authors' analysis was not used. For this sample there are 200,000 to 300,000 distinct CDR3 sequences; approximately 7% appear just once. Roughly 3.6% of the sample is taken by the ten largest.

Details on this clonotype: The clone's antigen remains unknown. No qualities accompany the bases; no much larger clone lies one base away.

Every donor in the study was a healthy Caucasian. The twin cohort comprised three pairs of female monozygotic twins, all aged about 18 to 30 years. Miltenyi CD45RO+ enrichment and human naive T-cell isolation kits were used to isolate memory (CD45RO+) and naive T cells from PBMC. On the study overall, not on this receptor specifically: In monozygotic twins, recombination models systematically underestimated out-of-frame TCR alpha sharing, but the models matched the sharing seen between unrelated individuals. Invariant T cells such as MAIT and iNKT could partly confound zero-insertion analyses, although diverse VJ usage argued against such confounding for most clonotypes. The excess sharing between twins in beta out-of-frame sequences was weaker because fewer shared sequences reduced the signal-to-noise ratio. Fewer insertions were carried by abundant cord blood beta clonotypes; a weaker similar trend was observed in young adult naive repertoires, while no such trend was observed in memory repertoires. Because the same donors could not be followed over many years, the conclusions depended on cross-sectional statistical analysis. Compared with coincidental sharing between unrelated individuals, out-of-frame TCR alpha sequences shared between twins showed an excess of sequences with low generation probability.

The germline V gene yields SGDLS for CDR1 and YYNGEE for CDR2. V loses 0 bases, J loses 0 bases, and the germline ends lie 10 bases apart. Spanning cysteine to phenylalanine, the CDR3 consists of 17 amino acids. The only DNA kept is the CDR3, 51 bases in frame from the first base. Another study also made use of these data, one on yellow fever vaccine responses in identical twins. The second study's authors report: The T cell response to vaccination in identical twins was reported by the authors to appear partly convergent and partly personalized. In the study, vaccine-responding T cell clones were precisely tracked in identical twins.

The rearranged segments are TRBV9 and TRBJ2-6; D gene: possibly TRBD2, on 5 matching bases. The TCR was taken from a woman younger than 35 in good health. The sample was memory (CD45RO+) T cells sorted from blood. The cell subset or site tag for this specimen amounts to: CD45RO+ enriched T cells. Read as DNA, the sequence is TGTGCCAGCAGCGTAGCAGGACTGTCCTCTGGGGCCAACGTCCTGACTTTC. Its translation reads: CASSVAGLSSGANVLTF.